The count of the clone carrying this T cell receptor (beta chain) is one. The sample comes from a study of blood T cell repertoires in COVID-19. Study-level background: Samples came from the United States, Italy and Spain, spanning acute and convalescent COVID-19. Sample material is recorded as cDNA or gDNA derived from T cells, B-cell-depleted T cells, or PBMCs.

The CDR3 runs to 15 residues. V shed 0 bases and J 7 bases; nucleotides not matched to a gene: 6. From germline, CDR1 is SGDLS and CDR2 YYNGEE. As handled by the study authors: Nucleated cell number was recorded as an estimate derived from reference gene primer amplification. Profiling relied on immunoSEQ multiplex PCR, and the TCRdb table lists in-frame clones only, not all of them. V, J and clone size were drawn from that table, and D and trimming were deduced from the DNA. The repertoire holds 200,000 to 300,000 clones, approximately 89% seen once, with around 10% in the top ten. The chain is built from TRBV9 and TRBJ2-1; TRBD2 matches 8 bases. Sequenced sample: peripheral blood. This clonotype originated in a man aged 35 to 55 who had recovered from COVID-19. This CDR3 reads CASSVASGGQNEQFF. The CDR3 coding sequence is TGTGCCAGCAGCGTAGCGAGCGGGGGCCAGAATGAGCAGTTCTTC. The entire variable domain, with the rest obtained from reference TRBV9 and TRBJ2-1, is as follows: DSGVTQTPKHLITATGQRVTLRCSPRSGDLSVYWYQQSLDQGLQFLIQYYNGEERAKGNILERFSAQQFPDLHSELNLSSLELGDSALYFCASSVASGGQNEQFFGPGTRLTVL.